A single sample is the source of the 29 T cell receptor beta chains below, sequenced in a study of cytomegalovirus exposure and HLA in healthy donors. The PCR had 60 Vbeta and 13 Jbeta primers. TCRdb's table, derived via immunoSEQ multiplex PCR, lists solely in-frame clones and lacks some. The sample comprises about 160,000 clones, 80% to 90% of which are singletons, and 7% rests with the top ten. The specimen sequenced was PBMCs. These receptor sequences come from a woman in her twenties or thirties in good health and CMV-seropositive.

About this clone: The same CDR3 also results from other DNA sequences found in this sample. This chain connects TRBV18 to TRBJ2-7, with TRBD1 as a possible D gene (5 bases). Trimming took 3 bases from V and 3 from J, leaving 9 bases between them. Germline CDR1 and CDR2: KGHSH and LQKENI. This CDR3 is 13 amino acids long. The CDR3 DNA follows: TGTGCCAGCTCACCCTCAGGGATCTACGAGCAGTACTTC. Translated, it gives CASSPSGIYEQYF.

The chain combines TRBV7-9 with TRBJ2-3; D gene ambiguous. CDR3 size: 13 residues. Germline V gives CDR1 SEHNR, CDR2 FQNEAQ (reference sequence). The ends were cut back, 4 bases at V and 5 bases at J, with 10 bases in the middle. CDR3 bases: TGTGCCAGCAGCTCTAACTCGGGAGATACGCAGTATTTT. It yields the protein CASSSNSGDTQYF.

V is TRBV2 and J is TRBJ1-2, with 7 bases identical to TRBD1. The ends lost 4 bases at V and 2 bases at J; junction bases unmatched: 1. The germline V gene encodes CDR1 SNHLY and CDR2 FYNNEI. This CDR3 has 13 amino acids. The CDR3 region has the DNA TGTGCCAGCAGTGCGGGACAGAACTATGGCTACACCTTC. Translating it yields CASSAGQNYGYTF.

The chain carries TRBV4-1 and TRBJ1-4; no clear D. The CDR3 spans 13 residues. Per germline, CDR1 MGHRA and CDR2 YSYEKL. Trimming removed 7 bases from V and 8 bases from J, with 14 bases in between. CDR3 in DNA: TGCGCCAGCACCTTGAACCTACGGGAAAAACTGTTTTTT. It yields the protein CASTLNLREKLFF.

This clone appeared a few times. This chain connects TRBV6-5 to TRBJ1-3; D is perhaps TRBD1 (6 bases). V gave up 7 bases and J gave up 0 bases, with 13 bases separating them. The CDR3 has 15 residues. The germline gives CDR1 MNHEY, CDR2 SVGAGI. The CDR3 reads CASTRGQFSGNTIYF. The CDR3 DNA reads TGTGCCAGCACCCGCGGACAGTTCTCTGGAAACACCATATATTTT.

This clone was recorded once. The V and J genes are TRBV7-2 and TRBJ2-7, with 11 bases that match TRBD2. With 1 base clipped from V and 6 bases from J, the junction kept 8 bases outside the gene matches. CDR1 is SGHTA, CDR2 FQGNSA, per germline. This CDR3 contains 16 residues. The CDR3: CASSLGPIAGGLEQYF. The CDR3 coding sequence is TGTGCCAGCAGCTTAGGGCCCATAGCGGGGGGGCTCGAGCAGTACTTC. The whole variable domain, remainder taken from reference TRBV7-2 and TRBJ2-7, is GAGVSQSPSNKVTEKGKDVELRCDPISGHTALYWYRQSLGQGLEFLIYFQGNSAPDKSGLPSDRFSAERTGGSVSTLTIQRTQQEDSAVYLCASSLGPIAGGLEQYFGPGTRLTVT.

The gene calls are TRBV9 and TRBJ2-7; D gene ambiguous. Germline CDR1 is SGDLS and CDR2 is YYNGEE. This CDR3 has 15 residues. V was cut by 0 bases and J by 2 bases, with 12 bases left in between. CDR3 coding DNA: TGTGCCAGCAGCGTAGCTTGGAACAGCCCCTACGAGCAGTACTTC. Protein: CASSVAWNSPYEQYF.

This clone was seen a few times. The chain employs TRBV4-3 and TRBJ1-4; the match to TRBD1 covers 10 bases. The CDR3 sequence is 16 residues long. The J segment lost 7 bases and the V segment lost 4 bases, leaving 9 bases of the junction unmatched. Germline loops: CDR1 LGHNA, CDR2 YSLEER. Written as DNA, the CDR3 is TGCGCCAGCAGCCTCCAACCGGGACAGGGGTTTGAAAAACTGTTTTTT. This translates into CASSLQPGQGFEKLFF.

V and J are TRBV12-5 and TRBJ1-5, with TRBD1 identical over 9 bases. Unmatched junction bases numbered 7, after V lost 6 bases and J lost 7 bases. There are 14 residues in the CDR3. Germline V gene sequence: CDR1 LGHNT, CDR2 FRNRAP. As DNA, the CDR3 is TGTGCTAGTGGCCAAGGACAGGGGTTACAGCCCCAGCATTTT. Translation gives CASGQGQGLQPQHF.

This clone was counted between two and nine times. V usage is TRBV29-1 and J usage is TRBJ2-7; TRBD1 agrees at 11 bases. V dropped 4 bases and J dropped 7; count of bases not matched to a gene: 12. The CDR3 length is 15 residues. Germline CDR1 SQVTM, CDR2 ANQGSEA. DNA for the CDR3: TGCAGCGTTGGGGGGCCGGGACAGGGGGTCGAGGAGCAGTACTTC. Amino acids: CSVGGPGQGVEEQYF.

The chain recombines TRBV10-3 with TRBJ2-1; 10 nucleotides align to TRBD2. Germline V lookup: CDR1 ENHRY, CDR2 SYGVKD. The CDR3 has 18 amino acids. V lost 3 bases, J lost 4 bases, and 12 bases stayed unmatched. The CDR3 sequence is CAISDPGTSASFYNEQFF. The CDR3 DNA is TGTGCCATCAGTGACCCCGGGACTAGCGCTTCATTTTACAATGAGCAGTTCTTC.

This clone showed up just once. CDR3 coding DNA: TGTGCCAGTAGTCCGTTTCTATCGGGCTATGGCTACACCTTC. This gives the protein CASSPFLSGYGYTF. The chain couples TRBV19 to TRBJ1-2; D unclear. The V gene lost 5 bases and the J gene lost 4 bases, with 14 bases spanning the gap. Germline CDR1 is LNHDA and CDR2 is SQIVND (reference sequence). This CDR3 contains 14 residues.

This clone showed up just a few times. The genes are TRBV2 and TRBJ1-2; the D is unclear. V was cut by 4 bases and J by 10 bases, with 13 bases left in between. Germline V lookup: CDR1 SNHLY, CDR2 FYNNEI. The CDR3 has 12 residues. Written as DNA, the CDR3 is TGTGCCAGCAGTGTACCCACAGACCCCTACACCTTC. Translated, it gives CASSVPTDPYTF. Full variable domain (outside the CDR3, taken from reference TRBV2 and TRBJ1-2): EPEVTQTPSHQVTQMGQEVILRCVPISNHLYFYWYRQILGQKVEFLVSFYNNEISEKSEIFDDQFSVERPDGSNFTLKIRSTKLEDSAMYFCASSVPTDPYTFGSGTRLTVV.

This clone has more than one count but fewer than ten. The rearrangement links TRBV9 to TRBJ2-7, with TRBD2 matching 8 bases. The germline CDR1 and CDR2 sequences are SGDLS and YYNGEE. The V gene end was trimmed by 4 bases and the J gene end by 0 bases; junction bases not matched to a gene: 6. This CDR3 spans 15 amino acids. The CDR3 region has the DNA TGTGCCAGCAGCTTAGCGGGGTCGAGCTCCTACGAGCAGTACTTC. Its protein is CASSLAGSSSYEQYF.

This chain uses TRBV5-4 with TRBJ1-4, with 9 bases aligning to TRBD1. This CDR3 is built from 15 residues. V was clipped by 4 bases and J by 4 bases; unmatched bases: 5. Germline loops: CDR1 SGHNT, CDR2 YYREEE (reference sequence). The CDR3 DNA reads TGTGCCAGCAGCGCCCCGGGACAGGGTAATGAAAAACTGTTTTTT. Its protein is CASSAPGQGNEKLFF.

The chain carries TRBV11-2 and TRBJ2-3; the match to TRBD2 covers 10 bases. The J segment lost 2 bases and the V segment lost 0 bases, leaving 14 bases of the junction unmatched. Germline CDR1 and CDR2: SGHAT and FQNNGV. The CDR3 has 20 residues. CDR3 nucleotide sequence: TGTGCCAGCAGCTTAGATTCTGAGCGGGGGGGCCGGTACTACACAGATACGCAGTATTTT. Protein sequence: CASSLDSERGGRYYTDTQYF.

This clone was recorded only once. The chain joins TRBV19 to TRBJ2-7; 7 positions agree with TRBD2. The germline gives CDR1 LNHDA, CDR2 SQIVND (reference sequence). CDR3 length: 15 residues. V shed 5 bases and J 6 bases; nucleotides not matched to a gene: 13. The CDR3 protein is CASSSAGDPRREQYF. For the CDR3, the DNA is TGTGCCAGTAGTTCCGCGGGGGACCCTCGTCGCGAGCAGTACTTC.

This clone occurred once. The same CDR3 is also encoded by other DNA sequences in this sample. This chain connects TRBV5-1 to TRBJ2-5, with a tentative D call TRBD2 (5 bases). Trimming left V 0 bases short and J 2 bases short, with 11 bases between. The CDR3 covers 15 residues. Germline V gives CDR1 SGHRS, CDR2 YFSETQ. This CDR3 reads CASSLGSTIQETQYF. CDR3 bases: TGCGCCAGCAGCTTGGGATCGACTATTCAAGAGACCCAGTACTTC.

The chain recombines TRBV30 with TRBJ1-1, with a weak D call TRBD1 (6 bases). The germline V gene encodes CDR1 GTSNPN and CDR2 SVGIG (reference sequence). The CDR3 spans 13 residues. Trimming shortened V by 3 bases and J by 7 bases, and 15 bases separated the two germline ends. CDR3: CAWSHRGIGEAFF. The CDR3, as DNA: TGTGCCTGGAGCCATAGGGGGATCGGTGAAGCTTTCTTT. Combining the CDR3 with reference TRBV30 and TRBJ1-1 gives the whole variable domain SQTIHQWPATLVQPVGSPLSLECTVEGTSNPNLYWYRQAAGRGLQLLFYSVGIGQISSEVPQNLSASRPQDRQFILSSKKLLLSDSGFYLCAWSHRGIGEAFFGQGTRLTVV.

The genes are TRBV7-2 and TRBJ1-6, with 7 nucleotides matching TRBD1. The CDR3 spans 17 residues. The junction had 13 bases not matched to a gene; V was cut back by 4 bases and J by 7 bases. Germline CDR1 reads SGHTA; CDR2 reads FQGNSA. This chain's CDR3 is CASSSGPGQVVNSPLHF. In nucleotides, the CDR3 is TGTGCCAGCAGCTCCGGGCCCGGACAGGTAGTGAATTCACCCCTCCACTTT.

The sample holds one count of this clone. The rearrangement links TRBV9 to TRBJ2-1, with a tentative D call TRBD1 (6 bases). The V gene lost 4 bases and the J gene lost 4 bases, with 21 bases spanning the gap. The CDR3 extends over 17 amino acids. Germline V lookup: CDR1 SGDLS, CDR2 YYNGEE. The DNA of the CDR3 is TGTGCCAGCAGCAAATATCGGACAGTCCGTCGGTACAATGAGCAGTTCTTC. Translating it yields CASSKYRTVRRYNEQFF.

This rearrangement joins TRBV11-2 to TRBJ2-7, with 8 bases identical to TRBD1. J lost 4 bases, V lost 5 bases, and 10 bases had no gene match. Germline values: CDR1 SGHAT, CDR2 FQNNGV. This CDR3 has 15 residues. This chain's CDR3 is CASSRNPDRVYEQYF. CDR3 sequence (DNA): TGTGCCAGCAGCCGAAACCCGGACAGGGTATACGAGCAGTACTTC.

The rearrangement uses TRBV18 and TRBJ1-2; no clear D. CDR3 size: 15 residues. Germline V gene sequence: CDR1 KGHSH, CDR2 LQKENI. V was clipped by 0 bases and J by 7 bases, with 15 bases between them. The CDR3 DNA reads as TGTGCCAGCTCACCACCGGGCCAGACCCCTCCTGGCTACACCTTC. This sequence encodes CASSPPGQTPPGYTF.

This clone was picked up a small number of times. This chain connects TRBV10-3 to TRBJ2-7; tentatively, D is TRBD1 (5 bases). The CDR3 runs to 12 residues. V was shortened by 4 bases and J by 7 bases, with 11 bases between the two germline ends. Germline V lookup: CDR1 ENHRY, CDR2 SYGVKD. The CDR3 nucleotides are TGTGCCATCAGTGCGGTAAGGGGTGAGCAGTACTTC. This translates into CAISAVRGEQYF.

J is TRBJ1-2 and V is TRBV27, with a tentative D call TRBD1 (6 bases). The germline V gene has CDR1 MNHEY and CDR2 SMNVEV (reference sequence). The CDR3 is made up of 14 amino acids. V was pared by 6 bases and J by 7 bases, with 18 bases between. CDR3 sequence (DNA): TGTGCCAGCAGACTACTGCAGGGGACCGTTGGCTACACCTTC. Translated: CASRLLQGTVGYTF.

This chain joins TRBV4-3 and TRBJ1-5; D is unresolved. The V gene's germline CDR1 is LGHNA and CDR2 YSLEER. Trimming took off 0 bases at V and 1 base at J, with 7 bases between the two ends. This CDR3 is 15 amino acids long. The DNA of the CDR3 is TGCGCCAGCAGCCAAGATTTGAGAAGCAATCAGCCCCAGCATTTT. As protein: CASSQDLRSNQPQHF.

V and J are TRBV9 and TRBJ2-7; 8 nucleotides align to TRBD1. The CDR3 length is 15 residues. After removal of 3 bases from V and 4 bases from J, the junction contained 9 bases not matched to a gene. Per germline, CDR1 SGDLS and CDR2 YYNGEE. In DNA form, the CDR3 reads TGTGCCAGCAGCGCCGGACAGGGAGATGAGTACGAGCAGTACTTC. Residues: CASSAGQGDEYEQYF.

This clone has only a few counts. The chain has TRBV5-8 and TRBJ1-5; 10 bases agree with TRBD1. The germline CDR1 and CDR2 sequences are SGHTS and YDEGEE. This CDR3 is 19 amino acids long. Losses at the gene ends were 0 bases for V and 2 bases for J; bases not matched to a gene: 11. CDR3 in amino acids: CASSLAPGTGDSGNQPQHF. In DNA form, the CDR3 reads TGTGCCAGCAGCTTGGCCCCCGGGACAGGGGATTCGGGCAATCAGCCCCAGCATTTT.

The chain is built from TRBV9 and TRBJ2-7, with TRBD2 matching over 7 bases. The germline gives CDR1 SGDLS, CDR2 YYNGEE. The CDR3 runs 14 residues. With V trimmed by 4 bases and J by 0 bases, 4 bases remained unmatched. The CDR3 DNA sequence: TGTGCCAGCAGCCCCAGCGGGGCCTCCTACGAGCAGTACTTC. It is translated as CASSPSGASYEQYF.